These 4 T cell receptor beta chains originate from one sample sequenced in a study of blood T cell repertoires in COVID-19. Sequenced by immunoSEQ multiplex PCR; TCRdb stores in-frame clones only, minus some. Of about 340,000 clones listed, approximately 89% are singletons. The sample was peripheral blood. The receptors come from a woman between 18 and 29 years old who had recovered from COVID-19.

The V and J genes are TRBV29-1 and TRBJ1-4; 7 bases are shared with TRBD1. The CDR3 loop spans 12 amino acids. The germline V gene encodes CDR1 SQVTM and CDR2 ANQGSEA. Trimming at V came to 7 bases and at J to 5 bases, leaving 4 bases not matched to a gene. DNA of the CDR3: TGCAGCGCCGGGACAGAAAATGAAAAACTGTTTTTT. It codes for CSAGTENEKLFF.

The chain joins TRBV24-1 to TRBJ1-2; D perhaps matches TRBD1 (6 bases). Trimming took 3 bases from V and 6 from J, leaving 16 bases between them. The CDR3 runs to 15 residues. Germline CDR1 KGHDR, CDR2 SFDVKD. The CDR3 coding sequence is TGTGCCACCAGTGATCCCGGGGGGGGCGTGGATGGCTACACCTTC. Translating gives CATSDPGGGVDGYTF.

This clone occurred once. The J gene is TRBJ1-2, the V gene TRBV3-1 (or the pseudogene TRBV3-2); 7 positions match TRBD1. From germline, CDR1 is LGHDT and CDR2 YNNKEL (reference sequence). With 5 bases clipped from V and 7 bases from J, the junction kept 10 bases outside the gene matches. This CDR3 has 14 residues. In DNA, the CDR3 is TGTGCCAGCAGCGGAAGGGGACAGATCCCTGGCTACACCTTC. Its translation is CASSGRGQIPGYTF.

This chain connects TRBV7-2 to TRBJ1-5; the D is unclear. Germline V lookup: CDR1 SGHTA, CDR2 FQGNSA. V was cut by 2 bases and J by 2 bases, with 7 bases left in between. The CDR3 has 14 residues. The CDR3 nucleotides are TGTGCCAGCAGCTTAACAGCGGGCAATCAGCCCCAGCATTTT. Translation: CASSLTAGNQPQHF.